A single sample is the source of the 30 T cell receptor beta chains below, sequenced in a study of blood T cell repertoires in COVID-19. The repertoire was sequenced with immunoSEQ multiplex PCR; TCRdb's copy has only in-frame clones and lacks some. The sample consists of approximately 350,000 clones, over 70% of them appearing once. Source material: peripheral blood. The receptors were gathered from a man aged 30-40 years with active or convalescent COVID-19.

The gene calls are TRBV6-6 and TRBJ1-6; no clear D gene. Trimming pared 0 bases from V and 13 bases from J, leaving 13 bases between. The CDR3 consists of 14 residues. The germline V gene has CDR1 MNHNY and CDR2 SVGAGI (reference sequence). The DNA of the CDR3 is TGTGCCAGCAGTTACTCGGTGGATGCGGGTCCCCTCCACTTT. This codes for CASSYSVDAGPLHF.

The gene calls are TRBV28 and TRBJ1-1, with D maybe TRBD1 (6 bases). Between the trimmed V and J ends, which lost 5 bases and 10 bases, there was a span of 20 bases. The germline CDR1 and CDR2 sequences are MDHEN and SYDVKM. This CDR3 is 14 amino acids long. CDR3 coding DNA: TGTGCCAGCAGTCCTCCGGGACAACGGTTGGGAGCTTTCTTT. Its translation is CASSPPGQRLGAFF.

The chain is built from TRBV29-1 and TRBJ2-1; 11 positions agree with TRBD2. From germline, CDR1 is SQVTM and CDR2 ANQGSEA. CDR3 size: 16 residues. Germline trimming cut 7 bases from V and 8 bases from J; bases unmatched to any gene: 16. CDR3 DNA sequence: TGCAGCGCTGCGGGGACTAGCGGCTATTCAGGGGATGAGCAGTTCTTC. Protein product: CSAAGTSGYSGDEQFF.

This chain joins TRBV6-6 and TRBJ1-1; maybe TRBD1 (6 bases). Germline CDR1 is MNHNY and CDR2 is SVGAGI (reference sequence). This CDR3 spans 12 amino acids. Trimming removed 6 bases at V and 7 bases at J, with 12 bases between. CDR3: CASSRTAREAFF. The CDR3 DNA sequence: TGTGCCAGCAGCAGGACAGCTCGTGAAGCTTTCTTT.

This chain joins TRBV7-2 and TRBJ2-1, with 9 bases identical to TRBD2. J lost 7 bases, V lost 8 bases, and 15 bases had no gene match. The CDR3 runs to 16 residues. Per the germline V gene, CDR1 is SGHTA and CDR2 is FQGNSA. The CDR3 sequence: CASSLRLGLAGNEQFF. CDR3 DNA: TGTGCCAGCTCCTTACGTTTGGGACTAGCCGGGAATGAGCAGTTCTTC.

The CDR3 DNA is TGTGCCAGCAGTTACTCGCCAGCGGGATGGGAGTTCTTC. Protein: CASSYSPAGWEFF. The chain couples TRBV6-5 to TRBJ2-1, with 7 bases that match TRBD2. The germline gives CDR1 MNHEY, CDR2 SVGAGI. V was clipped by 0 bases and J by 14 bases; unmatched bases: 7. The CDR3 spans 13 residues.

The V call is TRBV6-4, the J call TRBJ2-2, with 7 bases matching TRBD2. The germline V gene encodes CDR1 MRHNA and CDR2 SNTAGT. The CDR3 sequence is 17 residues long. V lost 3 bases to trimming and J lost 8 bases; unmatched junction nucleotides: 15. CDR3 protein: CASSESSGVIGAGELFF. The CDR3 DNA follows: TGTGCCAGCAGTGAATCCAGCGGGGTGATTGGCGCTGGGGAGCTGTTTTTT.

This clone was counted only a few times. The chain has TRBV27 and TRBJ1-1, with D possibly TRBD1 on 6 matching bases. The CDR3 has 13 amino acids. Deletions cut 6 bases from V and 5 bases from J, with 13 bases between. CDR1 and CDR2 from the germline V gene are MNHEY and SMNVEV (reference sequence). The CDR3 loop reads CASSPGARTEAFF. DNA of the CDR3: TGTGCCAGCAGCCCAGGGGCGAGGACTGAAGCTTTCTTT.

The chain combines TRBV9 with TRBJ1-3, with D hard to call. Germline CDR1 reads SGDLS; CDR2 reads YYNGEE. The CDR3 loop spans 17 amino acids. V was trimmed by 0 bases and J by 0 bases, leaving 13 bases between them. The CDR3 nucleotides read TGTGCCAGCAGCGTAGAGGCGGCCTCGAGCTCTGGAAACACCATATATTTT. Its translation is CASSVEAASSSGNTIYF. Using reference TRBV9 and TRBJ1-3 for the parts outside the CDR3, the full variable domain is DSGVTQTPKHLITATGQRVTLRCSPRSGDLSVYWYQQSLDQGLQFLIQYYNGEERAKGNILERFSAQQFPDLHSELNLSSLELGDSALYFCASSVEAASSSGNTIYFGEGSWLTVV.

V gene TRBV16 combines with J gene TRBJ2-7; 7 positions agree with TRBD2. Germline CDR1 is KGHSY and CDR2 is FQNENV. The CDR3 totals 15 residues. V lost 4 bases, J lost 0 bases, and 6 bases stayed unmatched. In DNA, the CDR3 is TGTGCCAGCAGCCCAGCGGGGTGGAGCTCCTACGAGCAGTACTTC. It is translated as CASSPAGWSSYEQYF.

The rearrangement joins TRBV29-1 to TRBJ2-3; 9 bases match TRBD2. V lost 4 bases, J lost 3 bases, and 8 bases stayed unmatched. Germline values: CDR1 SQVTM, CDR2 ANQGSEA. The CDR3 is 15 residues long. The CDR3 region has the DNA TGCAGCGTTGGCGGGCGGGAGGGACTGACAGATACGCAGTATTTT. Translation gives CSVGGREGLTDTQYF.

The chain is built from TRBV11-3 and TRBJ1-1, with 7 bases fitting TRBD1. This CDR3 is built from 14 residues. Germline lookup yields CDR1 SGHNT and CDR2 YENEEA. With V trimmed by 5 bases and J by 6 bases, 9 bases remained unmatched. In nucleotides, the CDR3 is TGTGCCAGCAGCCCCTCAGGACAGGCCCCTGAAGCTTTCTTT. Translated: CASSPSGQAPEAFF. Full variable domain (rest looked up from reference TRBV11-3 and TRBJ1-1): EAGVVQSPRYKIIEKKQPVAFWCNPISGHNTLYWYLQNLGQGPELLIRYENEEAVDDSQLPKDRFSAERLKGVDSTLKIQPAELGDSAVYLCASSPSGQAPEAFFGQGTRLTVV.

The chain joins TRBV12-5 to TRBJ1-1, with 7 bases fitting TRBD1. This CDR3 has 14 residues. The V segment lost 4 bases and the J segment 5 bases; nucleotides outside the gene matches: 7. CDR1 and CDR2 from the germline V gene are LGHNT and FRNRAP. CDR3 bases: TGTGCTAGTGGTTATCAACAGGGGCGGACTGAAGCTTTCTTT. This codes for CASGYQQGRTEAFF.

This sequence joins TRBV2 and TRBJ1-2; TRBD1 is a possible D gene (5 bases). The V gene lost 4 bases and the J gene lost 6 bases, with 15 bases spanning the gap. CDR1 and CDR2 from the germline V gene are SNHLY and FYNNEI. CDR3 size: 14 residues. CDR3 nucleotides: TGTGCCAGCAGTGCAGGGCCCGACGTTGATGGCTACACCTTC. Translation gives CASSAGPDVDGYTF. Combining the CDR3 with reference TRBV2 and TRBJ1-2 gives the whole variable domain EPEVTQTPSHQVTQMGQEVILRCVPISNHLYFYWYRQILGQKVEFLVSFYNNEISEKSEIFDDQFSVERPDGSNFTLKIRSTKLEDSAMYFCASSAGPDVDGYTFGSGTRLTVV.

This rearrangement joins TRBV28 to TRBJ1-4, with a tentative D call TRBD1 (5 bases). CDR1 and CDR2 (germline): MDHEN, SYDVKM. Trimming cost V 2 bases and J 5 bases, with 9 bases left between them. The CDR3 is 14 amino acids. For the CDR3, the DNA is TGTGCCAGCAGTTTAGGGGCACGGAATGAAAAACTGTTTTTT. Protein product: CASSLGARNEKLFF.

The gene calls are TRBV24-1 and TRBJ2-1, with 7 bases matching TRBD2. The CDR3 consists of 18 residues. CDR1 KGHDR and CDR2 SFDVKD come from the germline V gene. V shed 1 base, J shed 4 bases, and the junction held 12 bases outside the gene matches. The CDR3 DNA reads TGTGCCACCAGTGATTTTGGGGTCCGGGCTAGCGGATACAATGAGCAGTTCTTC. Its translation is CATSDFGVRASGYNEQFF.

The V call is TRBV4-3, the J call TRBJ1-2, with 8 bases fitting TRBD1. V lost 4 bases, J lost 3 bases, and 7 bases stayed unmatched. Germline V lookup: CDR1 LGHNA, CDR2 YSLEER. The CDR3 extends over 15 amino acids. The CDR3 is CASSPRGTGYYGYTF. CDR3 DNA: TGCGCCAGCAGCCCGCGAGGGACAGGCTACTATGGCTACACCTTC.

A remark on this clone: An end of the junction does not agree with germline; a read error may underlie this. CDR3 in amino acids: CSAERGQLNYGYTF. The CDR3 coding sequence is TGCAGCGCTGAACGAGGACAGCTTAACTATGGCTACACCTTC. The gene calls are TRBV29-1 and TRBJ1-2; D may be TRBD1 (6 bases). Germline values: CDR1 SQVTM, CDR2 ANQGSEA. The CDR3 runs to 14 residues.

The V and J genes are TRBV2 and TRBJ2-7, with TRBD1 as a possible D gene (5 bases). Between the trimmed V and J ends, which lost 3 bases and 1 base, there was a span of 16 bases. From germline, CDR1 is SNHLY and CDR2 FYNNEI. The CDR3 spans 16 residues. In DNA, the CDR3 is TGTGCCAGCAGTGAGCTCCTCGGCAGGGCGTCCTACGAGCAGTACTTC. Its protein is CASSELLGRASYEQYF.

The DNA of the CDR3 is TGTGCCAGCAGCCAGGTTATACAGGGCGGCGAGCAGTACTTC. Its protein is CASSQVIQGGEQYF. V usage is TRBV4-2 and J usage is TRBJ2-7, with D possibly being TRBD1 (6 bases). Trimming stripped 3 bases from V and 6 bases from J, with 15 bases between. Germline CDR1 LGHNA, CDR2 YNFKEQ. The CDR3 contains 14 residues.

The chain has TRBV5-1 and TRBJ2-5; 7 nucleotides match TRBD2. Losses at the gene ends were 4 bases for V and 1 base for J; bases not matched to a gene: 1. The CDR3 has 13 residues. The germline V gene has CDR1 SGHRS and CDR2 YFSETQ. CDR3 sequence: CASSPSGQETQYF. DNA of the CDR3: TGCGCCAGCAGCCCTAGCGGCCAAGAGACCCAGTACTTC.

The chain carries TRBV19 and TRBJ2-7, with D perhaps matching TRBD2 (6 bases). Germline loops: CDR1 LNHDA, CDR2 SQIVND (reference sequence). The CDR3 has 15 amino acids. Trimming cost V 3 bases and J 2 bases, with 14 bases left between them. CDR3 sequence: CASSISGSQAYEQYF. DNA for the CDR3: TGTGCCAGTAGTATCTCCGGGAGCCAGGCCTACGAGCAGTACTTC. Full variable domain (remainder filled in from reference TRBV19 and TRBJ2-7): DGGITQSPKYLFRKEGQNVTLSCEQNLNHDAMYWYRQDPGQGLRLIYYSQIVNDFQKGDIAEGYSVSREKKESFPLTVTSAQKNPTAFYLCASSISGSQAYEQYFGPGTRLTVT.

The CDR3 is CASSLGTKHSYEQYF. Here the CDR3 DNA reads TGTGCCAGCAGCTTAGGGACAAAGCACTCCTACGAGCAGTACTTC. This chain links TRBV11-2 with TRBJ2-7; the D gene is possibly TRBD1 (5 bases). V shed 1 base and J shed 0 bases, with 10 bases lying between them. The CDR3 sequence is 15 residues long. CDR1 SGHAT and CDR2 FQNNGV come from the germline V gene.

V is TRBV5-1 and J is TRBJ2-7; TRBD2 might be the D (6 bases). Germline loops: CDR1 SGHRS, CDR2 YFSETQ. The V and J ends lost 2 bases and 0 bases respectively, with 9 bases between them. There are 14 residues in the CDR3. The CDR3 region has the DNA TGCGCCAGCAGCTTTGGCGGGAACTCCTACGAGCAGTACTTC. This gives the protein CASSFGGNSYEQYF.

V usage is TRBV4-3 and J usage is TRBJ2-7; D gene unclear. V lost 4 bases and J lost 7, with 14 bases in between. Looked up from germline, CDR1 is LGHNA and CDR2 is YSLEER. This CDR3 has 13 residues. CDR3 loop: CASSLSSREEQYF. The CDR3 coding sequence is TGCGCCAGCAGCCTGTCCTCCCGTGAGGAGCAGTACTTC.

The J gene is TRBJ1-6, the V gene TRBV4-2; D might be TRBD1 (5 bases). Deletions cut 3 bases from V and 11 bases from J, with 14 bases between. CDR1 and CDR2 (germline): LGHNA, YNFKEQ. The CDR3 spans 14 residues. Written as DNA, the CDR3 is TGTGCCAGCAGCCAGTCCCTGGGGGAGGCACCCCTCCACTTT. The encoded protein is CASSQSLGEAPLHF.

The chain carries TRBV30 and TRBJ2-5, with D perhaps TRBD2 (5 bases). This CDR3 has 13 residues. V was pared by 1 base and J by 7 bases, with 13 bases between. Germline CDR1 reads GTSNPN; CDR2 reads SVGIG (reference sequence). This chain's CDR3 is CAWSGGPAGTQYF. The CDR3 region has the DNA TGTGCCTGGAGTGGAGGGCCTGCCGGGACCCAGTACTTC.

The chain has TRBV6-5 and TRBJ2-7; the match to TRBD1 covers 8 bases. J lost 3 bases, V lost 0 bases, and 4 bases had no gene match. CDR3 length: 15 residues. CDR1 is MNHEY, CDR2 SVGAGI, per germline. Here the CDR3 reads CASSYSFTGGYEQYF. The CDR3 DNA follows: TGTGCCAGCAGTTACTCTTTTACAGGGGGCTACGAGCAGTACTTC.

The chain employs TRBV13 and TRBJ2-3; 8 nucleotides line up with TRBD1. Trimming at V came to 4 bases and at J to 4 bases, leaving 7 bases not matched to a gene. The CDR3 is 15 amino acids. Germline assignment: CDR1 PRHDT and CDR2 FYEKMQ (reference sequence). The CDR3 DNA sequence: TGTGCCAGCAGCTCGGACAGGGAAGGGGCAGATACGCAGTATTTT. This sequence encodes CASSSDREGADTQYF.

The chain links TRBV19 to TRBJ2-2; the match to TRBD2 covers 10 bases. The CDR3 length is 17 residues. V shed 3 bases and J 3 bases; nucleotides not matched to a gene: 7. The V gene's germline CDR1 is LNHDA and CDR2 SQIVND (reference sequence). DNA for the CDR3: TGTGCCAGTAGTATCTCAGCGGGGGGGCCGGACACCGGGGAGCTGTTTTTT. Protein sequence: CASSISAGGPDTGELFF.